Listed below are T cell receptor beta chains from one sample, sequenced in a study of control samples from healthy donors and cancer patients. TCRdb keeps only in-frame clones here, not all; method: immunoSEQ multiplex PCR. The data show more than 85,000 clones, around 84% seen once. The sequenced material came from PBMCs. The receptors come from a man between 65 and 80 years old with lung cancer. The CDR3 runs from the conserved cysteine through the conserved F or W. The D gene is left open where the match is weak. Only part of the rows carry a size: once, few, many, or a class if the clone is expanded.

j_call v_call d_call clone_size cdr3_nt cdr3_aa
TRBJ2-1 TRBV9 - many TGTGCCAGCAGCGGGGGCCCCTACAATGAGCAGTTCTTC CASSGGPYNEQFF
TRBJ1-5 TRBV28 - - TGTGCCAGCAGTTTGTTGACAGGTTATCAGCCCCAGCATTTT CASSLLTGYQPQHF
TRBJ2-1 TRBV5-1 - - TGCGCCAGCAGCTTGGTAGGGGACTCCTACAATGAGCAGTTCTTC CASSLVGDSYNEQFF
TRBJ1-3 TRBV4-2 - - TGTGCCAGCAGCCAAGTTGGAAACACCATATATTTT CASSQVGNTIYF
TRBJ2-5 TRBV6-5 TRBD2 - TGTGCCAGCAGTCTCAGGGAGGGCCAAGAGACCCAGTACTTC CASSLREGQETQYF
TRBJ1-6 TRBV6-5 TRBD1 - TGTGCCAGCAGACCCCCGACAGGGGAAAATTCACCCCTCCACTTT CASRPPTGENSPLHF
TRBJ2-3 TRBV5-1 - - TGCGCCAGCAGCCTTGGGATTAGCACAGATACGCAGTATTTT CASSLGISTDTQYF
TRBJ2-1 TRBV10-3 - once TGTGCCATCAGTGAGTCGGGCCAGAGCTCCTACAATGAGCAGTTCTTC CAISESGQSSYNEQFF
TRBJ1-4 TRBV4-3 - once TGCGCCAGCAGCCAAGATAAAGGGGCGGGGGAAAAACTGTTTTTT CASSQDKGAGEKLFF
TRBJ2-1 TRBV5-1 - - TGCGCCAGCAGCTCCGGGCCCTATAGCTCCTACAATGAGCAGTTCTTC CASSSGPYSSYNEQFF
TRBJ1-2 TRBV30 - - TGTGCCTGGAGTGTCGTGGTGCGGGGCGTGTACACCTTC CAWSVVVRGVYTF
TRBJ1-2 TRBV11-2 - - TGTGCCAGCAGCGAAATACCCGGGACGGGTGGCTACACCTTC CASSEIPGTGGYTF
TRBJ1-6 TRBV18 - - TGTGCCAGCTCACCACTCCGGGACGGAGGAGTGAATTCACCCCTCCACTTT CASSPLRDGGVNSPLHF
TRBJ2-7 TRBV7-8 TRBD2 - TGTGCCAGCAGCGCCAGACTAGCGGGGGGAACCTACGAGCAGTACTTC CASSARLAGGTYEQYF
TRBJ2-3 TRBV11-2 - - TGTGCCAGCAGCTTAGCCGGAGATACGCAGTATTTT CASSLAGDTQYF
TRBJ1-3 TRBV6-1 - - TGTGCCAGCAGTGAAATGCCTGCAGGAAACACCATATATTTT CASSEMPAGNTIYF
TRBJ2-1 TRBV14 - - TGTGCCAGCAGCCAAGATCTGGGCAACAATGAGCAGTTCTTC CASSQDLGNNEQFF
TRBJ2-7 TRBV28 - - TGTGCCAGCAGTACGGGCAGCTCCTACGAGCAGTACTTC CASSTGSSYEQYF
TRBJ2-2 TRBV19 TRBD2 - TGTGCCAGTAGTATCCGTACTACTAGCGGGGGGGGAACCGGGGAGCTGTTTTTT CASSIRTTSGGGTGELFF
TRBJ1-3 TRBV15 - - TGTGCCACCAGCAGAGATCGGGGTTGGACCGGGCCCCATTTT CATSRDRGWTGPHF
TRBJ2-5 TRBV7-3 TRBD1 - TGTGCCAGCAGCTTAGGGACAGGGGGATTTGAGACCCAGTACTTC CASSLGTGGFETQYF
TRBJ1-1 TRBV12-3/TRBV12-4 - few TGTGCCAGCAGCCATTACAGGTCTGAAGCTTTCTTT CASSHYRSEAFF
TRBJ1-4 TRBV7-8 - - TGTGCCAGCAGCTTTGGGGACGCCCATGAAAAACTGTTTTTT CASSFGDAHEKLFF
TRBJ2-3 TRBV19 TRBD2 - TGTGCCAGTAGCCCCGCGACTAGCGGGGGATATGGTACGCAGTATTTT CASSPATSGGYGTQYF
TRBJ2-7 TRBV6-6 - - TGTGCCAGCAGTTATAACGAGCAGTACTTC CASSYNEQYF
TRBJ1-5 TRBV2 - - TGTGCCAGCAGTGATAGCAGGGTTGCTCAGCCCCAGCATTTT CASSDSRVAQPQHF
TRBJ1-5 TRBV7-9 - - TGTGCCAGCAGCTCCGACTCTGGGCCCCAGCATTTT CASSSDSGPQHF
TRBJ1-2 TRBV7-9 TRBD1 - TGTGCCAGCAGCTTGGGGGACAGAGCTAACTATGGCTACACCTTC CASSLGDRANYGYTF
TRBJ1-2 TRBV28 TRBD1 - TGTGCCAGCAGTACACCGGGACAGGGGGCCTATGGCTACACCTTC CASSTPGQGAYGYTF
TRBJ2-3 TRBV7-9 - few TGTGCCAGCAGCTCTCCCACCGGACTTATCACAGATACGCAGTATTTT CASSSPTGLITDTQYF
TRBJ2-2 TRBV6-6 TRBD2 - TGTGCCAGCAGTGACCTAGCGGGAGGGTGGGGGGAGCTGTTTTTT CASSDLAGGWGELFF
TRBJ2-7 TRBV6-5 TRBD2 - TGTGCCAGCAGTTATCCGACTAGCGGGGGCTCCTACGAGCAGTACTTC CASSYPTSGGSYEQYF
TRBJ1-4 TRBV30 - - TGTGCCTGGAGTAGAAGGGAGGGGAATCCAGAAAAACTGTTTTTT CAWSRREGNPEKLFF
TRBJ1-2 TRBV6-6 TRBD1 - TGTGCCAGCAGCCGAGGGGGACAGTGGAACTCTAACTATGGCTACACCTTC CASSRGGQWNSNYGYTF